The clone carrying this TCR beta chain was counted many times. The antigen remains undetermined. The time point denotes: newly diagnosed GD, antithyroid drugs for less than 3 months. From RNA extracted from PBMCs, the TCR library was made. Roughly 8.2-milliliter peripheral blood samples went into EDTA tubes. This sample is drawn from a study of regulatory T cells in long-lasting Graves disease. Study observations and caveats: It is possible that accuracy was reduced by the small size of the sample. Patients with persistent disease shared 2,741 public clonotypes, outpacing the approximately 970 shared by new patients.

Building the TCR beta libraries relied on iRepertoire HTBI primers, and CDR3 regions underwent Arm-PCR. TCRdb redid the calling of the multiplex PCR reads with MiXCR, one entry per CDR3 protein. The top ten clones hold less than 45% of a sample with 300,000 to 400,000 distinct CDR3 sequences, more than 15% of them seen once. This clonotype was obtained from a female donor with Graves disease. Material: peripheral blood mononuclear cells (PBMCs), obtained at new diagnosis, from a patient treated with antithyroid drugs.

The CDR3 loop reads CATSRRLGQGNEQFF. The CDR3 coding sequence is TGTGCCACCAGCAGACGATTGGGACAGGGCAATGAGCAGTTCTTC. V usage is TRBV15 and J usage is TRBJ2-1; 9 nucleotides match TRBD1. Germline trimming cut 2 bases from V and 6 bases from J; bases unmatched to any gene: 5. The CDR3 is made up of 15 amino acids. The V gene's germline CDR1 is LNHNV and CDR2 YYDKDF (reference sequence).